Listed below are T cell receptor beta chains from one sample, sequenced in a study of a mutant IDH1 vaccine in newly diagnosed glioma. No antigen is known for these receptors. Only in-frame clones appear in the TCRdb table, and some are missing; sequencing was by immunoSEQ multiplex PCR. The sample contains approximately 35,000 clones, approximately 90% of which appear only once. The sequences come from PBMCs, collected from a glioma patient whose treatment included an IDH1 peptide vaccine. The source of these receptors is a man aged 35-49 years with glioma. The CDR3 runs from the conserved cysteine through the conserved F or W. The D gene is left open where the match is weak. Not all rows give a size; the values are once, few, many and, for expanded clones, a class.

d_gene,j_gene,v_gene,len,abundance,CDR3nt,CDR3aa
TRBD1,TRBJ2-3,TRBV29-1,13,-,TGCAGCGCCCGACAGGGGAGCACAGATACGCAGTATTTT,CSARQGSTDTQYF
TRBD1,TRBJ1-1,TRBV7-9,11,-,TGTGCCAGCAGCCTGGACAGGGAAGCTTTCTTT,CASSLDREAFF
-,TRBJ2-1,TRBV5-1,14,-,TGCGCCAGCAGCGACGGGACTCAACGGGGTGAGCAGTTCTTC,CASSDGTQRGEQFF
-,TRBJ1-3,TRBV28,15,-,TGTGCCAGCAGTGATACAGGTCCCTCTGGAAACACCATATATTTT,CASSDTGPSGNTIYF
-,TRBJ2-1,TRBV10-3,16,-,TGTGCCATCAGTGAGTCGCGGCAGGGTGGTCACAATGAGCAGTTCTTC,CAISESRQGGHNEQFF
-,TRBJ2-1,TRBV4-3,18,-,TGCGCCAGCAGCCAAGATGTTCCGGGGGCCCGTGTCTACAATGAGCAGTTCTTC,CASSQDVPGARVYNEQFF
-,TRBJ1-1,TRBV19,14,-,TGTGCCAGTAAGGGACCGGGAAGGGGTACTGAAGCTTTCTTT,CASKGPGRGTEAFF
-,TRBJ1-1,TRBV28,15,-,TGTGCCAGCAGTTTAATGGCGGTCAGGGGAACTGAAGCTTTCTTT,CASSLMAVRGTEAFF
TRBD2,TRBJ2-2,TRBV7-2,19,-,TGTGCCAGCAGCCAAAGGGAAGTCGGCGGGAGGGCCTCAGGCGGGGAGCTGTTTTTT,CASSQREVGGRASGGELFF
TRBD2,TRBJ2-1,TRBV9,16,-,TGTGCCAGCAGCGTAGGGGGGACTAGGTCGTACAATGAGCAGTTCTTC,CASSVGGTRSYNEQFF
-,TRBJ1-2,TRBV5-1,14,-,TGCGCCAGCAGCTTCGGGACGGGGAACTATGGCTACACCTTC,CASSFGTGNYGYTF
TRBD2,TRBJ2-1,TRBV28,16,-,TGTGCCAGCAGTTTGTGGACTAGCGGGGCATACAATGAGCAGTTCTTC,CASSLWTSGAYNEQFF
-,TRBJ2-1,TRBV11-2,15,-,TGTGCCAGCAGCTCCGTCGCTACCCCCTACAATGAGCAGTTCTTC,CASSSVATPYNEQFF
TRBD1,TRBJ2-1,TRBV6-5,15,once,TGTGCCAGCCTTAGTAACAGGGGGACATACAATGAGCAGTTCTTC,CASLSNRGTYNEQFF
-,TRBJ1-1,TRBV5-5,14,-,TGTGCCAGCAGGCCCGGGACGGTGAACACTGAAGCTTTCTTT,CASRPGTVNTEAFF
-,TRBJ2-7,TRBV7-9,14,-,TGTGCCAGCAGCCCGAGGACAGCAGCCTACGAGCAGTACTTC,CASSPRTAAYEQYF
-,TRBJ1-1,TRBV5-6,14,-,TGTGCCAGCAGCGTTTATGGGGAGGGCACTGAAGCTTTCTTT,CASSVYGEGTEAFF
-,TRBJ1-1,TRBV5-5,14,-,TGTGCCAGCAGCTTGTCGCAGACTACAATTGAAGCTTTCTTT,CASSLSQTTIEAFF
TRBD2,TRBJ2-3,TRBV6-4,15,-,TGTGCCAGCAGTGGTCTAGCGGGGGGCACAGATACGCAGTATTTT,CASSGLAGGTDTQYF
-,TRBJ1-2,TRBV5-1,14,-,TGCGCCAGCAGCTTGACCACAGGGAGCTATGGCTACACCTTC,CASSLTTGSYGYTF
-,TRBJ2-2,TRBV7-9,15,-,TGTGCCAGCAGCCCCACCGGCAGGGCCACCGGGGAGCTGTTTTTT,CASSPTGRATGELFF
-,TRBJ1-1,TRBV6-1,15,few,TGTGCCAGCAGATTGACAGGCGGGGAGAACACTGAAGCTTTCTTT,CASRLTGGENTEAFF
TRBD1,TRBJ1-1,TRBV6-5,12,few,TGTGCCAGCAGCAGGACAGGGACTGAAGCTTTCTTT,CASSRTGTEAFF
TRBD1,TRBJ1-2,TRBV4-1,14,once,TGCGCCAGCAGCCCGACAGGGGGCATCTATGGCTACACCTTC,CASSPTGGIYGYTF
-,TRBJ1-1,TRBV19,12,-,TGTGCCACCCGACAGGCGAACACTGAAGCTTTCTTT,CATRQANTEAFF
-,TRBJ1-1,TRBV28,13,-,TGTGCCAGCAGTTTAGTTGGGGGGATTGAAGCTTTCTTT,CASSLVGGIEAFF
TRBD1,TRBJ1-5,TRBV15,15,-,TGTGCCACCAGCGTGCGACAGGGTGGAAGTCAGCCCCAGCATTTT,CATSVRQGGSQPQHF
TRBD1,TRBJ1-2,TRBV19,16,-,TGTGCCAGTAAGGGCCTTGGCGGGACAGGGGACTATGGCTACACCTTC,CASKGLGGTGDYGYTF
-,TRBJ1-6,TRBV5-1,17,-,TGCGCCAGCAGCTTGGGAGGGGAACTCCTATATAATTCACCCCTCCACTTT,CASSLGGELLYNSPLHF
-,TRBJ1-2,TRBV6-1,13,-,TGTGCCAGCAGTGAAATGGCAGGGTTTGGCTACACCTTC,CASSEMAGFGYTF
-,TRBJ1-5,TRBV18,13,-,TGTGCCAGCTCCCCAGACATCAATCAGCCCCAGCATTTT,CASSPDINQPQHF
-,TRBJ2-2,TRBV4-1,15,-,TGCGCCAGCAGCCAAAGGGGCGGAAACACCGGGGAGCTGTTTTTT,CASSQRGGNTGELFF
-,TRBJ1-6,TRBV6-5,15,-,TGTGCCAGCAGTGCGACAGAGCCCTATAATTCACCCCTCCACTTT,CASSATEPYNSPLHF
TRBD2,TRBJ2-7,TRBV7-2,16,-,TGTGCCAGCAGCTTAGGGGCTAGCGGGACCGCCTACGAGCAGTACTTC,CASSLGASGTAYEQYF
-,TRBJ2-6,TRBV6-5,16,-,TGTGCCAGCAGTTACGTCTCAGGGGACGGGGCCAACGTCCTGACTTTC,CASSYVSGDGANVLTF
TRBD1,TRBJ2-5,TRBV7-9,16,-,TGTGCCAGCAGGCCCGGGACAGGGGTAACCCAAGAGACCCAGTACTTC,CASRPGTGVTQETQYF
TRBD2,TRBJ2-5,TRBV7-9,16,once,TGTGCCAGCAGCGCTAGTCCGCTAGCGGGGCCAGAGACCCAGTACTTC,CASSASPLAGPETQYF
TRBD1,TRBJ1-4,TRBV14,16,-,TGTGCCAGCAGCCCGGGGACAGTCCTCCTCGATGAAAAACTGTTTTTT,CASSPGTVLLDEKLFF
-,TRBJ2-2,TRBV19,15,medium-sized,TGTGCCAGTATGGGGGAACAGTCGAACACCGGGGAGCTGTTTTTT,CASMGEQSNTGELFF
TRBD2,TRBJ2-7,TRBV11-2,15,-,TGTGCCAGCACGCGCGGACTAGCGGGGGCCTACGAGCAGTACTTC,CASTRGLAGAYEQYF